A selection of T cell receptor beta chains follows, all from one sample in a study of T cell repertoires in ileal Crohn's disease. Assay used: immunoSEQ multiplex PCR; TCRdb lists only in-frame clones, some missing. The table includes some 28,000 clones, about 81% detected once. Sequences were obtained from ileal tissue. Receptors originate from an adult with Crohn's disease. The CDR3 runs from the conserved cysteine through the conserved F or W. A D gene is named only where the DNA matches it firmly. Clone size is stated in some rows and not others, as once, few, many or a class when expanded.

D: .
J: TRBJ1-2
size: once
V: TRBV9
CDR3: CASSVALGGGYTF
DNA: TGTGCCAGCAGCGTAGCCCTCGGGGGTGGCTACACCTTC

D: TRBD2
J: TRBJ2-7
size: few
V: TRBV6-6
CDR3: CASSYSERGGYEQYF
DNA: TGTGCCAGCAGTTACTCGGAGCGGGGGGGCTACGAGCAGTACTTC

D: .
J: TRBJ1-1
size: .
V: TRBV14
CDR3: CASSLARAEAFF
DNA: TGTGCCAGCAGCCTCGCTCGGGCTGAAGCTTTCTTT

D: TRBD1
J: TRBJ2-7
size: medium-sized
V: TRBV7-9
CDR3: CASSLKGQGAYEQYF
DNA: TGTGCCAGCAGCTTAAAGGGACAGGGGGCCTACGAGCAGTACTTC

D: .
J: TRBJ2-1
size: medium-sized
V: TRBV27
CDR3: CASSRHLTGTFTYNEQFF
DNA: TGTGCCAGCAGTCGCCACCTAACAGGGACCTTTACCTACAATGAGCAGTTCTTC

D: TRBD2
J: TRBJ2-1
size: .
V: TRBV4-2
CDR3: CASSLGTSGGGRYNEQFF
DNA: TGTGCCAGCAGCCTTGGGACTAGCGGGGGGGGGAGATACAATGAGCAGTTCTTC

D: .
J: TRBJ2-3
size: few
V: TRBV5-5
CDR3: CASSPPFLAFTDTQYF
DNA: TGTGCCAGCAGCCCTCCGTTCCTAGCGTTCACAGATACGCAGTATTTT

D: TRBD1
J: TRBJ2-5
size: .
V: TRBV2
CDR3: CASSLGTDWRRETQYF
DNA: TGTGCCAGCAGTTTAGGGACAGATTGGAGACGGGAGACCCAGTACTTC

D: .
J: TRBJ2-7
size: .
V: TRBV6-6
CDR3: CASSLTPAGVREQYF
DNA: TGTGCCAGCAGCCTTACCCCGGCTGGAGTCCGCGAGCAGTACTTC

D: .
J: TRBJ1-2
size: .
V: TRBV4-1
CDR3: CASSQDYWWRYGYTF
DNA: TGCGCCAGCAGCCAAGACTACTGGTGGAGGTATGGCTACACCTTC

D: TRBD1
J: TRBJ1-6
size: once
V: TRBV18
CDR3: CASSPSRTGGNSPLHF
DNA: TGTGCCAGCTCCCCTTCGCGGACAGGGGGCAATTCACCCCTCCACTTT

D: .
J: TRBJ1-2
size: .
V: TRBV7-9
CDR3: CASSTSSGLGYTF
DNA: TGTGCCAGCAGCACAAGTTCAGGTTTAGGCTACACCTTC

D: .
J: TRBJ2-7
size: .
V: TRBV4-1
CDR3: CASSQVQGVTYEQYF
DNA: TGCGCCAGCAGCCAAGTGCAGGGCGTTACCTACGAGCAGTACTTC

D: .
J: TRBJ1-2
size: .
V: TRBV19
CDR3: CASSPGNYGYTF
DNA: TGTGCCAGTAGTCCAGGGAACTATGGCTACACCTTC

D: .
J: TRBJ1-6
size: .
V: TRBV5-4
CDR3: CASSSLNRDSPLHF
DNA: TGTGCCAGCAGCTCCCTGAACAGAGATTCACCCCTCCACTTT

D: .
J: TRBJ1-5
size: once
V: TRBV9
CDR3: CASSVQGHSNQPQHF
DNA: TGTGCCAGCAGCGTGCAGGGGCATAGCAATCAGCCCCAGCATTTT

D: TRBD1
J: TRBJ2-7
size: .
V: TRBV7-9
CDR3: CASSPSSRTGPSYEQYF
DNA: TGTGCCAGCAGCCCGAGCTCGAGGACAGGACCCTCCTACGAGCAGTACTTC

D: .
J: TRBJ2-7
size: few
V: TRBV29-1
CDR3: CSVGQTSYEQYF
DNA: TGCAGCGTTGGACAGACCTCCTACGAGCAGTACTTC

D: .
J: TRBJ1-6
size: .
V: TRBV4-3
CDR3: CASSQEGAMTGWNSPLHF
DNA: TGCGCCAGCAGCCAAGAGGGAGCTATGACGGGATGGAATTCACCCCTCCACTTT

D: .
J: TRBJ2-7
size: .
V: TRBV7-8
CDR3: CASSAGPQGQGYF
DNA: TGTGCCAGCAGCGCCGGCCCGCAGGGCCAGGGGTACTTC

D: .
J: TRBJ1-1
size: .
V: TRBV4-1
CDR3: CASSQDKGVYTEAFF
DNA: TGCGCCAGCAGCCAAGATAAGGGGGTATACACTGAAGCTTTCTTT

D: TRBD1
J: TRBJ1-2
size: .
V: TRBV7-2
CDR3: CASSGRGTGGYGYTF
DNA: TGTGCCAGCAGCGGGAGGGGTACAGGGGGCTATGGCTACACCTTC

D: .
J: TRBJ1-1
size: .
V: TRBV5-4
CDR3: CASSLAGHKNTEAFF
DNA: TGTGCCAGCAGCTTGGCGGGTCATAAAAACACTGAAGCTTTCTTT

D: .
J: TRBJ2-1
size: .
V: TRBV5-1
CDR3: CASSLGLPPHSYNEQFF
DNA: TGCGCCAGCAGCCTCGGACTTCCTCCCCACTCCTACAATGAGCAGTTCTTC

D: .
J: TRBJ2-7
size: few
V: TRBV29-1
CDR3: CSVRGADSSYEQYF
DNA: TGCAGCGTTCGCGGGGCCGATAGCTCCTACGAGCAGTACTTC

D: TRBD2
J: TRBJ2-3
size: .
V: TRBV27
CDR3: CASSPLAGGTDTQYF
DNA: TGTGCCAGCAGTCCCTTAGCGGGGGGCACAGATACGCAGTATTTT

D: .
J: TRBJ1-3
size: .
V: TRBV30
CDR3: CAWSVRRSGNTIYF
DNA: TGTGCCTGGAGCGTCAGGCGCTCTGGAAACACCATATATTTT

D: .
J: TRBJ2-5
size: .
V: TRBV5-1
CDR3: CASSPLRTEETQYF
DNA: TGCGCCAGCAGCCCCCTGCGCACAGAAGAGACCCAGTACTTC

D: .
J: TRBJ1-2
size: .
V: TRBV27
CDR3: CASSRLGGDGYTF
DNA: TGTGCCAGCAGTAGGCTCGGGGGGGATGGCTACACCTTC

D: .
J: TRBJ2-2
size: .
V: TRBV7-9
CDR3: CASSPTSGELFF
DNA: TGTGCCAGCAGCCCCACGAGCGGGGAGCTGTTTTTT

D: .
J: TRBJ2-2
size: .
V: TRBV9
CDR3: CASSVEPQPAPGELFF
DNA: TGTGCCAGCAGCGTAGAGCCCCAACCCGCCCCCGGGGAGCTGTTTTTT

D: TRBD1
J: TRBJ1-2
size: medium-sized
V: TRBV2
CDR3: CASSDSTGSGYTF
DNA: TGTGCCAGCAGTGACTCGACAGGGAGCGGCTACACCTTC

D: TRBD1
J: TRBJ1-5
size: once
V: TRBV19
CDR3: CASSTGQVWGQPQHF
DNA: TGTGCCAGTAGTACCGGACAGGTATGGGGCCAGCCCCAGCATTTT

D: .
J: TRBJ1-2
size: .
V: TRBV2
CDR3: CASRQGGGYTF
DNA: TGTGCCAGCAGACAGGGTGGAGGCTACACCTTC

D: TRBD1
J: TRBJ1-4
size: .
V: TRBV4-1
CDR3: CASSQAQGGEKLFF
DNA: TGCGCCAGCAGCCAAGCTCAGGGGGGTGAAAAACTGTTTTTT